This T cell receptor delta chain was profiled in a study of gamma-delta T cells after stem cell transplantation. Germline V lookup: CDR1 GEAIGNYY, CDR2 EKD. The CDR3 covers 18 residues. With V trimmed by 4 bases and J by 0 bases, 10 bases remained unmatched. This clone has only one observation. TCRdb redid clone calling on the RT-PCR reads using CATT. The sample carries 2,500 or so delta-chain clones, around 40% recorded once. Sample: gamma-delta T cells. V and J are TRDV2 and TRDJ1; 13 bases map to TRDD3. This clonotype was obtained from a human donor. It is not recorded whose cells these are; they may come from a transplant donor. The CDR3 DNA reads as TGTGCCTGTGAGGGACTGGGGGATACGAAGCGGAACACCGATAAACTCATCTTT. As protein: CACEGLGDTKRNTDKLIF.